Following are 17 T cell receptor beta chains from one sample sequenced in a study of TIL therapy for anti-PD-1-resistant metastatic lung cancer. The libraries were made with immunoSEQ v3. Sequencing used immunoSEQ multiplex PCR; TCRdb keeps in-frame clones, though not all of them. This sample has approximately 27,000 clones, with approximately 77% found just once. Time point here: pre-treatment sample, taken before nivolumab and TIL therapy. Pleural nodules or supraclavicular lymph nodes made up most of the excised metastases sampled. The input for sequencing was tumor tissue, taken at baseline. The source is a person aged 25-80 years with non-small cell lung cancer.

The gene calls are TRBV10-1 and TRBJ2-2, with 9 nucleotides matching TRBD1. The CDR3 runs 15 residues. The germline gives CDR1 WNHNN, CDR2 SYGVQD (reference sequence). V shed 2 bases and J 4 bases; nucleotides not matched to a gene: 2. The CDR3 coding sequence is TGCGCCAGCAGTGAGAGGACAGGGGCCACCGGGGAGCTGTTTTTT. Protein sequence: CASSERTGATGELFF.

The chain couples TRBV18 to TRBJ1-2, with TRBD1 as a possible D gene (6 bases). V gave up 3 bases and J gave up 3 bases, with 20 bases separating them. The CDR3 runs to 17 residues. The germline CDR1 and CDR2 sequences are KGHSH and LQKENI. In DNA, the CDR3 is TGTGCCAGCTCACCCCTTAGAGGGGGGCGCGAGGACTATGGCTACACCTTC. Encoded protein: CASSPLRGGREDYGYTF.

This clone has just a few counts. J is TRBJ1-1 and V is TRBV6-6; 8 nucleotides line up with TRBD1. The germline V gene has CDR1 MNHNY and CDR2 SVGAGI (reference sequence). There are 13 residues in the CDR3. With 4 bases clipped from V and 5 bases from J, the junction kept 3 bases outside the gene matches. CDR3 in amino acids: CASSWQGATEAFF. The CDR3 DNA reads as TGTGCCAGCAGTTGGCAGGGGGCGACTGAAGCTTTCTTT.

The chain carries TRBV27 and TRBJ1-6; D uncertain. The ends were cut back, 0 bases at V and 1 base at J, with 4 bases in the middle. Per germline, CDR1 MNHEY and CDR2 SMNVEV (reference sequence). The CDR3 runs 15 residues. The CDR3 loop is CASSLSLSYNSPLHF. As DNA, the CDR3 is TGTGCCAGCAGTTTATCCTTATCCTATAATTCACCCCTCCACTTT.

The gene calls are TRBV19 and TRBJ2-7; 7 bases are a match to TRBD1. CDR3 size: 13 residues. Germline loops: CDR1 LNHDA, CDR2 SQIVND (reference sequence). V gave up 4 bases and J gave up 2 bases; unmatched junction bases: 2. The CDR3 DNA reads TGTGCCAGTAGTACGGGACAGACCTACGAGCAGTACTTC. Translated: CASSTGQTYEQYF.

On this clone: The limits of the CDR3 on the DNA are not certain, so only TCRdb's listed CDR3 is given. The chain couples TRBV2 to TRBJ1-1; the D segment call TRBD1 is taken from the table without a DNA check. The CDR3 is 14 amino acids long, termini counted. The germline V gene encodes CDR1 SNHLY and CDR2 FYNNEI. This CDR3 is CASILGQGRTEAFF.

This chain connects TRBV19 to TRBJ1-2; tentative D call: TRBD1 (5 bases). Looked up from germline, CDR1 is LNHDA and CDR2 is SQIVND (reference sequence). Trimming removed 6 bases at V and 8 bases at J, with 25 bases between. This CDR3 contains 16 residues. CDR3 DNA: TGTGCCAGTAGCCCCTCTACCCTCACGGGGCTAGGAGGCTACACCTTC. As protein: CASSPSTLTGLGGYTF. The full variable domain, its missing parts supplied by reference TRBV19 and TRBJ1-2, is DGGITQSPKYLFRKEGQNVTLSCEQNLNHDAMYWYRQDPGQGLRLIYYSQIVNDFQKGDIAEGYSVSREKKESFPLTVTSAQKNPTAFYLCASSPSTLTGLGGYTFGSGTRLTVV.

This clone has a handful of counts. The chain combines TRBV7-3 with TRBJ1-2; D perhaps matches TRBD1 (6 bases). This CDR3 region has 15 residues. Germline V gene data show CDR1 as SGHTA and CDR2 as FQGTGA. Trimming removed 6 bases at V and 3 bases at J, with 17 bases between. The CDR3 DNA is TGTGCCAGCAGTCCGACAGGACCCCTTTACTATGGCTACACCTTC. It translates to CASSPTGPLYYGYTF. Supplemented by reference TRBV7-3 and TRBJ1-2, the full variable domain reads GAGVSQTPSNKVTEKGKYVELRCDPISGHTALYWYRQSLGQGPEFLIYFQGTGAADDSGLPNDRFFAVRPEGSVSTLKIQRTERGDSAVYLCASSPTGPLYYGYTFGSGTRLTVV.

The V gene is TRBV4-1, the J gene TRBJ2-7; no clear D. Germline assignment: CDR1 MGHRA and CDR2 YSYEKL. This CDR3 contains 14 residues. The V gene lost 1 base and the J gene lost 4 bases, with 11 bases spanning the gap. The CDR3 reads CASSQGEVGYEQYF. As DNA, the CDR3 is TGCGCCAGCAGCCAAGGAGAGGTTGGGTACGAGCAGTACTTC.

This clone was seen only once. The gene calls are TRBV14 and TRBJ2-7; D gene ambiguous. This CDR3 contains 14 residues. Germline assignment: CDR1 SGHDN and CDR2 FVKESK. Trimming removed 1 base from V and 5 bases from J, with 12 bases in between. Here the CDR3 DNA reads TGTGCCAGCAGCCAAGTCCAAGCGTCTCACGAGCAGTACTTC. Amino acid sequence: CASSQVQASHEQYF.

The chain has TRBV4-2 and TRBJ1-2; the D gene is possibly TRBD1 (5 bases). This CDR3 spans 13 amino acids. V shed 2 bases and J shed 4 bases, with 8 bases lying between them. Germline V gene sequence: CDR1 LGHNA, CDR2 YNFKEQ. The CDR3 region is CASSQTGPYGYTF. The CDR3, as DNA: TGTGCCAGCAGCCAAACGGGACCCTATGGCTACACCTTC.

The rearrangement links TRBV21-1 to TRBJ2-3; the table's D call, TRBD1, has no DNA check behind it. TRBV21-1 is given as a pseudogene. CDR3 length: 15 amino acids. The CDR3 DNA sequence: TGTGCCAGCAGCAAATTTTCAGGGATAGACGGTACGCAGTATTTT. Its translation is CASSKFSGIDGTQYF.

This clone has a handful of counts. The chain uses TRBV2 and TRBJ1-2, with a tentative D call TRBD1 (6 bases). From germline, CDR1 is SNHLY and CDR2 FYNNEI. V lost 6 bases to trimming and J lost 4 bases, with 18 bases between them. This CDR3 spans 15 amino acids. The CDR3 sequence is CASRDRDIVGYGYTF. In DNA form, the CDR3 reads TGTGCCAGCAGAGACCGGGACATTGTAGGCTATGGCTACACCTTC.

The genes are TRBV19 and TRBJ1-4, with D hard to call. CDR1 and CDR2 (germline): LNHDA, SQIVND (reference sequence). Trimming shortened V by 5 bases and J by 0 bases, and 10 bases separated the two germline ends. The CDR3 has 15 amino acids. The CDR3 protein is CASSSSEATNEKLFF. CDR3 nucleotides: TGTGCCAGTAGTTCCTCAGAGGCAACTAATGAAAAACTGTTTTTT.

The gene calls are TRBV5-1 and TRBJ2-5, with 8 bases fitting TRBD2. The junction had 15 bases not matched to a gene; V was cut back by 5 bases and J by 3 bases. Per germline, CDR1 SGHRS and CDR2 YFSETQ. The CDR3 extends over 17 amino acids. This CDR3 reads CASSSAPLADKKETQYF. The CDR3 DNA reads TGCGCCAGCAGTTCGGCCCCACTAGCGGATAAAAAAGAGACCCAGTACTTC.

This chain links TRBV4-1 with TRBJ2-1, with 7 bases aligning to TRBD1. The CDR3 totals 15 residues. J lost 5 bases, V lost 4 bases, and 8 bases had no gene match. The germline V gene has CDR1 MGHRA and CDR2 YSYEKL. As DNA, the CDR3 is TGCGCCAGCAGCCTCGGACAGGTGGGGGACAATGAGCAGTTCTTC. This translates into CASSLGQVGDNEQFF.

The chain recombines TRBV27 with TRBJ2-1; D perhaps matches TRBD2 (5 bases). Trimming pared 2 bases from V and 3 bases from J, leaving 11 bases between. Per the germline V gene, CDR1 is MNHEY and CDR2 is SMNVEV (reference sequence). This CDR3 is 15 amino acids long. The DNA for the CDR3 is TGTGCCAGCAGTTTAGGCCCCGGGGTCTACAATGAGCAGTTCTTC. Translation gives CASSLGPGVYNEQFF.